This T cell receptor (beta chain) is from a study of control samples from healthy donors and cancer patients. Clones were sequenced by immunoSEQ multiplex PCR, and TCRdb holds only the in-frame ones, with some missing. The sample contains roughly 20,000 clones, around 80% of which appear only once. CDR1 and CDR2 (germline): MRHNA, SNTAGT. J was trimmed by 0 bases and V by 6 bases; bases with no gene match: 5. This CDR3 spans 15 amino acids. V gene TRBV6-4 combines with J gene TRBJ1-5; 7 positions match TRBD1. The receptor was derived from a man between 60 and 70 years old with colorectal cancer. The sample was PBMCs. CDR3 nucleotide sequence: TGTGCCAGCAGAGAGACAGGGCTTAGCAATCAGCCCCAGCATTTT. Translated: CASRETGLSNQPQHF.